A single sample gave rise to the 18 T cell receptor beta chains below, sequenced in a study of blood T cells in healthy people across ages (dated by TCRdb to between 2014 and 2017). The protocol used for the library was 5' RACE. Sequencing took place on an Illumina HiSeq 2500. A second PCR of roughly 6 to 11 cycles was performed with a sample-barcoded 5' primer and a J-beta primer mix. TCRdb applied fastp at Q25 and MiXCR to the public reads, then kept only in-frame beta chains. Merged by CDR3 protein, the rows form single entries marked with the most common genes and DNA. The sample table lists about a million distinct CDR3 sequences, just over 50% of them with a count of one. The ten most abundant clones make up about 20% of the sample. The material sequenced was blood. All receptors derive from a woman aged 55-69 years in good health.

This clonotype has more than one count but fewer than ten. This chain joins TRBV4-1 and TRBJ1-5; D might be TRBD1 (6 bases). V was cut by 1 base and J by 5 bases, with 12 bases left in between. The germline CDR1 and CDR2 sequences are MGHRA and YSYEKL. This CDR3 has 15 residues. DNA for the CDR3: TGCGCCAGCAGCCAAGGGAGACAGGATCATCAGCCCCAGCATTTT. Its protein product is CASSQGRQDHQPQHF.

This clonotype was found a few times. The rearrangement uses TRBV28 and TRBJ2-1; 8 bases match TRBD2. Trimming at V came to 2 bases and at J to 6 bases, leaving 6 bases not matched to a gene. The germline CDR1 and CDR2 sequences are MDHEN and SYDVKM. The CDR3 contains 15 residues. The CDR3 sequence: CASSLAGGVSNEQFF. CDR3 coding DNA: TGTGCCAGCAGTTTAGCGGGAGGCGTCTCCAATGAGCAGTTCTTC.

In its sample, this clonotype was seen once. The J gene is TRBJ2-6, the V gene TRBV11-1; a weak D match, TRBD1 (6 bases). The CDR3 sequence is 17 residues long. V gave up 4 bases and J gave up 0 bases, with 13 bases separating them. Germline CDR1 and CDR2: SGHAT and FQDESV (reference sequence). The CDR3 nucleotides read TGTGCCAGCAGCTCACAGGGACGGAGCTCTGGGGCCAACGTCCTGACTTTC. Its translation is CASSSQGRSSGANVLTF. Based on the CDR3 plus reference TRBV11-1 and TRBJ2-6, the full variable domain is EAEVAQSPRYKITEKSQAVAFWCDPISGHATLYWYRQILGQGPELLVQFQDESVVDDSQLPKDRFSAERLKGVDSTLKIQPAELGDSAMYLCASSSQGRSSGANVLTFGAGSRLTVL.

The CDR3 DNA reads TGTGCCAGCAGTTTTTTGGGCCATTTGGGGGGAGAGACCCAGTACTTC. Its protein product is CASSFLGHLGGETQYF. This chain joins TRBV27 and TRBJ2-5; possible D gene TRBD2, 6 bases. Trimming took 3 bases from V and 4 from J, leaving 18 bases between them. Germline lookup yields CDR1 MNHEY and CDR2 SMNVEV (reference sequence). This CDR3 has 16 amino acids.

This clonotype showed up just a few times. This sequence joins TRBV12-3 or TRBV12-4 and TRBJ1-2; possible D gene TRBD1, 6 bases. Trimming pared 6 bases from V and 4 bases from J, leaving 12 bases between. The CDR3 is 13 amino acids. The CDR3 nucleotides read TGTGCCAGCAGCCCCCACAGGGCCTATGGCTACACCTTC. Protein sequence: CASSPHRAYGYTF.

The chain has TRBV27 and TRBJ2-7; D remains unclear. The CDR3 length is 14 residues. The germline V gene has CDR1 MNHEY and CDR2 SMNVEV (reference sequence). V was clipped by 5 bases and J by 7 bases, with 18 bases between them. The CDR3 protein is CASSRTQVFKEQYF. CDR3 sequence (DNA): TGTGCCAGCAGTAGGACCCAGGTGTTTAAGGAGCAGTACTTC.

This clonotype showed up just once. The chain links TRBV28 to TRBJ2-3, with unresolved D. Germline V gene lookup returns CDR1 MDHEN and CDR2 SYDVKM. The germline V and J ends were trimmed by 4 bases and 1 base, with 15 bases remaining between them. The CDR3 has 16 amino acids. The CDR3 loop reads CASSSIVGPGTDTQYF. For the CDR3, the DNA is TGTGCCAGCAGTTCGATCGTGGGTCCTGGCACAGATACGCAGTATTTT.

This clonotype was recorded at least ten times. J is TRBJ2-3 and V is TRBV7-8; 8 bases fit TRBD1. Losses at the gene ends were 5 bases for V and 1 base for J; bases not matched to a gene: 5. Germline CDR1 and CDR2: SGHVS and FQNEAQ. CDR3 length: 15 amino acids. The chain's CDR3 is CASSPRTGRTDTQYF. The CDR3 region has the DNA TGTGCCAGCAGCCCTCGGACAGGGCGCACAGATACGCAGTATTTT. The full variable domain, its missing parts supplied by reference TRBV7-8 and TRBJ2-3, is GAGVSQSPRYKVAKRGQDVALRCDPISGHVSLFWYQQALGQGPEFLTYFQNEAQLDKSGLPSDRFFAERPEGSVSTLKIQRTQQEDSAVYLCASSPRTGRTDTQYFGPGTRLTVL.

The rearrangement joins TRBV20-1 to TRBJ2-1, with 10 bases aligning to TRBD2. Germline CDR1 reads DFQATT; CDR2 reads SNEGSKA (reference sequence). V dropped 7 bases and J dropped 6; count of bases not matched to a gene: 12. There are 15 residues in the CDR3. CDR3 sequence reads: CSEQGDERGGNEQFF. In nucleotides, the CDR3 is TGCAGTGAACAGGGCGATGAGCGGGGGGGCAATGAGCAGTTCTTC.

This clonotype was counted only a few times. This chain links TRBV7-2 with TRBJ2-7, with TRBD1 identical over 8 bases. This CDR3 comprises 14 residues. Germline CDR1 is SGHTA and CDR2 is FQGNSA. Trimming removed 6 bases from V and 1 base from J; junction bases left unmatched: 5. The CDR3 nucleotides are TGTGCCAGCAGTGGGGACAGGCGTTCCTACGAGCAGTACTTC. Its protein product is CASSGDRRSYEQYF. Drawing the rest from reference TRBV7-2 and TRBJ2-7, the complete variable domain is GAGVSQSPSNKVTEKGKDVELRCDPISGHTALYWYRQSLGQGLEFLIYFQGNSAPDKSGLPSDRFSAERTGGSVSTLTIQRTQQEDSAVYLCASSGDRRSYEQYFGPGTRLTVT.

The chain couples TRBV29-1 to TRBJ2-1; a possible D gene is TRBD1 (5 bases). This CDR3 contains 14 residues. Trimming took off 2 bases at V and 3 bases at J, with 11 bases between the two ends. Germline assignment: CDR1 SQVTM and CDR2 ANQGSEA. The CDR3 DNA reads TGCAGCGTTGAAACGACAGCGAACTACAATGAGCAGTTCTTC. It codes for CSVETTANYNEQFF.

This clonotype was counted only a few times. The chain joins TRBV12-3 or TRBV12-4 to TRBJ2-1, with D perhaps TRBD2 (6 bases). The CDR3 has 14 residues. V lost 5 bases to trimming and J lost 0 bases, with 8 bases between them. The CDR3 spells CASSTTSSYNEQFF. In DNA form, the CDR3 reads TGTGCCAGCAGTACGACTAGCTCCTACAATGAGCAGTTCTTC.

About this clonotype itself: One junction end does not reproduce the germline sequence, and a read error may be involved. The chain employs TRBV9 and TRBJ2-2, with 7 bases aligning to TRBD1. CDR1 and CDR2 from the germline V gene are SGDLS and YYNGEE. The CDR3 loop spans 17 amino acids. As DNA, the CDR3 is TGTGCCAGCAGCCCCCGTGGCAGGGGGTCCAACACCTGGGAGCTGTTTTTT. It encodes CASSPRGRGSNTWELFF.

The chain combines TRBV9 with TRBJ2-1; D is ambiguous. The CDR3 contains 16 residues. With 6 bases removed from V and 2 bases from J, the gap between germline ends came to 18 bases. Per germline, CDR1 SGDLS and CDR2 YYNGEE. The DNA of the CDR3 is TGTGCCAGCACTCGGTCGTCCCGAGGAACCTACAATGAGCAGTTCTTC. Translated: CASTRSSRGTYNEQFF.

This clonotype was observed a few times. The gene calls are TRBV24-1 and TRBJ2-6; D is unresolved. Germline loops: CDR1 KGHDR, CDR2 SFDVKD. The V and J ends lost 12 bases and 0 bases respectively, with 8 bases between them. This CDR3 has 13 amino acids. The CDR3 reads CAAGASGANVLTF. CDR3 DNA: TGTGCCGCAGGCGCCTCTGGGGCCAACGTCCTGACTTTC.

The chain recombines TRBV10-2 with TRBJ2-7; D gene uncertain. V dropped 6 bases and J dropped 2 bases, with 14 bases sitting between them. CDR1 and CDR2 (germline): WSHSY, SAAADI. The CDR3 is 14 residues long. The CDR3, as DNA: TGCGCCAGCAGAGATCTGAAGTTGCCCTACGAGCAGTACTTC. As protein: CASRDLKLPYEQYF.

This clonotype has just a few counts. This chain joins TRBV12-3 or TRBV12-4 and TRBJ1-2; D might be TRBD1 (5 bases). With 3 bases removed from V and 9 bases from J, the gap between germline ends came to 8 bases. CDR3 length: 11 amino acids. The CDR3 is CASSFGGSYTF. The CDR3 bases are TGTGCCAGCAGTTTTGGGGGAAGCTACACCTTC.

V usage is TRBV12-3 or TRBV12-4 and J usage is TRBJ1-1, with a tentative D call TRBD1 (5 bases). The V end lost 6 bases, the J end lost 1 base, and 9 bases lay between the germline ends. The CDR3 consists of 13 residues. CDR3 in amino acids: CASRTEANTEAFF. Written as DNA, the CDR3 is TGTGCCAGCAGGACAGAAGCGAACACTGAAGCTTTCTTT.